These T cell receptor beta chains were read from a single sample in a study of blood T cell repertoires in COVID-19. Here immunoSEQ multiplex PCR was the method, and the copy in TCRdb shows in-frame clones only, minus some. The table shows 200,000 to 250,000 clones, with approximately 84% occurring only once. The specimen was peripheral blood. These receptors were obtained from a man aged 50-60 years who had recovered from COVID-19. Both conserved end residues are part of each CDR3.

V	J	CDR3
TRBV3-1/TRBV3-2	TRBJ2-5	CASSKGSPAGRETQYF
TRBV5-1	TRBJ2-7	CASSLAIPDWNYEQYF
TRBV9	TRBJ2-2	CASTIGLVGELFF
TRBV21-1	TRBJ1-5	CASSKERWGGPCQPQHF
TRBV4-1	TRBJ2-4	CASSQDTSGLWGAKNIQYF
TRBV4-1	TRBJ2-3	CASSQGRVALSTDTQYF
TRBV28	TRBJ1-5	CASSLTGTFGGQPQHF
TRBV2	TRBJ2-7	CASSEGTSGTGEQYF
TRBV4-2	TRBJ1-2	CASSQDRSRGLGGYTF
TRBV24-1	TRBJ1-3	CATSDSGTREDTIYF
TRBV19	TRBJ2-1	CASSSRTGLEQFF
TRBV5-1	TRBJ2-7	CASSLGGPREQYF
TRBV18	TRBJ2-7	CASSSTSGSEQYF
TRBV5-1	TRBJ2-7	CASSSSTITYEQYF
TRBV27	TRBJ2-1	CASSRLAQRSYNEQFF
TRBV7-2	TRBJ2-7	CASSLDKGAYEQYF
TRBV7-9	TRBJ1-2	CASSSSGQFGYGYTF
TRBV18	TRBJ2-7	CASSQGRGTGAFYEQYF
TRBV6-5	TRBJ1-1	CASSPQGWTEAFF
TRBV5-1	TRBJ2-1	CASSSGLAGVDEQFF
TRBV10-2	TRBJ2-4	CASSPGEAKNIQYF
TRBV11-3	TRBJ2-1	CASSHFLTGFSSYNEQFF
TRBV9	TRBJ2-3	CASSVVGSGRVLPLTDTQYF
TRBV3-1/TRBV3-2	TRBJ2-1	CASSPRRGSSYNEQFF
TRBV9	TRBJ1-1	CASSPSSGRNTEAFF
TRBV27	TRBJ1-2	CASSSWDSNYGYTF
TRBV28	TRBJ1-2	CASSSPGQGYGYTF
TRBV19	TRBJ1-1	CASSTRQGLNTEAFF
TRBV14	TRBJ2-5	CASSRDRGLYGETQYF
TRBV12-3/TRBV12-4	TRBJ1-1	CASSPTGGAAFF
TRBV28	TRBJ1-5	CASSLVRGNNQPQHF
TRBV29-1	TRBJ2-3	CSARQGSTDTQYF
TRBV27	TRBJ2-7	CASSLVGGPGIFNYEQYF
TRBV5-4	TRBJ1-1	CASSPPGQGFEAFF
TRBV6-5	TRBJ1-2	CASERDNLNYGYTF
TRBV28	TRBJ2-7	CASSTGLAGDEQYF
TRBV18	TRBJ2-1	CASSPSATYNEQFF
TRBV30	TRBJ1-4	CALTEQAISEKLFF
TRBV5-1	TRBJ2-7	CASSSRDRGYEQYF
TRBV7-6	TRBJ2-2	CASRDIAGGATGTGELFF
TRBV12-3/TRBV12-4	TRBJ2-7	CASSAGQTYEQYF
TRBV5-8	TRBJ1-2	CASRYRGSNYGYTF
TRBV27	TRBJ1-1	CASSPGGRGNTEAFF
TRBV5-6	TRBJ2-7	CASSITGSPYREQYF
TRBV28	TRBJ1-5	CASSLHTNSNQPQHF
TRBV28	TRBJ2-2	CASSSQGAGTGELFF
TRBV5-4	TRBJ1-2	CASSADTTNYGYTF
TRBV18	TRBJ2-7	CASSPLAGGEYEQYF
TRBV13	TRBJ2-2	CASSRLASGFTGELFF
TRBV6-5	TRBJ1-5	CASSTDRAGNQPQHF
TRBV4-1	TRBJ1-1	CASSQDPTGEAFF
TRBV11-2	TRBJ2-6	CASDSSSGANVLTF
TRBV6-5	TRBJ1-1	CASTTQGESNTEAFF
TRBV7-9	TRBJ1-2	CASSPRGGHGYTF
TRBV7-2	TRBJ2-2	CASSLGLATGELFF
TRBV18	TRBJ1-1	CASSRDSMNTEAFF
TRBV5-1	TRBJ1-5	CASSPSPPGTGWDQPQHF